This TCR beta chain appears in the sequencing data of a study of regulatory T cells in long-lasting Graves disease. Study information: Persistent cases were those of Graves' disease that involved over 5 years of antithyroid drugs with positive TSH receptor antibodies.

Construction of the TCR beta libraries employed iRepertoire HTBI primers in conjunction with Arm-PCR of CDR3 regions. TCRdb reprocessed the multiplex PCR reads via MiXCR and lists one record per CDR3 protein. The profile shows 420,000 or so distinct CDR3 sequences, 23% of them singletons. Study-wide points: Lower TCR diversity was seen in persistent Graves' patients than in newly diagnosed ones.

Time point meaning: persistent/refractory GD, antithyroid drugs over 5 years with positive TRAb. TCR sequences were obtained from RNA taken from PBMCs. The source of the patients was an endocrinology department in Xi'an, China. The peripheral blood volume drawn was 8 to 9.5 milliliters, and it was collected into EDTA tubes. Notes on this clonotype: Its antigen remains unidentified.

Trimming removed 8 bases at V and 9 bases at J, with 19 bases between. This CDR3 region has 14 residues. Germline V gives CDR1 MNHNS, CDR2 SASEGT. The chain employs TRBV6-1 and TRBJ2-2, with D unclear. This sample comprised peripheral blood mononuclear cells (PBMCs), obtained when the disease was refractory, from a patient treated with antithyroid drugs. This TCR was sampled from a female donor with Graves disease. CDR3 nucleotides: TGTGCCAGCTCCATTAACCCGTACTACCGGGAGCTGTTTTTT. It translates to CASSINPYYRELFF.